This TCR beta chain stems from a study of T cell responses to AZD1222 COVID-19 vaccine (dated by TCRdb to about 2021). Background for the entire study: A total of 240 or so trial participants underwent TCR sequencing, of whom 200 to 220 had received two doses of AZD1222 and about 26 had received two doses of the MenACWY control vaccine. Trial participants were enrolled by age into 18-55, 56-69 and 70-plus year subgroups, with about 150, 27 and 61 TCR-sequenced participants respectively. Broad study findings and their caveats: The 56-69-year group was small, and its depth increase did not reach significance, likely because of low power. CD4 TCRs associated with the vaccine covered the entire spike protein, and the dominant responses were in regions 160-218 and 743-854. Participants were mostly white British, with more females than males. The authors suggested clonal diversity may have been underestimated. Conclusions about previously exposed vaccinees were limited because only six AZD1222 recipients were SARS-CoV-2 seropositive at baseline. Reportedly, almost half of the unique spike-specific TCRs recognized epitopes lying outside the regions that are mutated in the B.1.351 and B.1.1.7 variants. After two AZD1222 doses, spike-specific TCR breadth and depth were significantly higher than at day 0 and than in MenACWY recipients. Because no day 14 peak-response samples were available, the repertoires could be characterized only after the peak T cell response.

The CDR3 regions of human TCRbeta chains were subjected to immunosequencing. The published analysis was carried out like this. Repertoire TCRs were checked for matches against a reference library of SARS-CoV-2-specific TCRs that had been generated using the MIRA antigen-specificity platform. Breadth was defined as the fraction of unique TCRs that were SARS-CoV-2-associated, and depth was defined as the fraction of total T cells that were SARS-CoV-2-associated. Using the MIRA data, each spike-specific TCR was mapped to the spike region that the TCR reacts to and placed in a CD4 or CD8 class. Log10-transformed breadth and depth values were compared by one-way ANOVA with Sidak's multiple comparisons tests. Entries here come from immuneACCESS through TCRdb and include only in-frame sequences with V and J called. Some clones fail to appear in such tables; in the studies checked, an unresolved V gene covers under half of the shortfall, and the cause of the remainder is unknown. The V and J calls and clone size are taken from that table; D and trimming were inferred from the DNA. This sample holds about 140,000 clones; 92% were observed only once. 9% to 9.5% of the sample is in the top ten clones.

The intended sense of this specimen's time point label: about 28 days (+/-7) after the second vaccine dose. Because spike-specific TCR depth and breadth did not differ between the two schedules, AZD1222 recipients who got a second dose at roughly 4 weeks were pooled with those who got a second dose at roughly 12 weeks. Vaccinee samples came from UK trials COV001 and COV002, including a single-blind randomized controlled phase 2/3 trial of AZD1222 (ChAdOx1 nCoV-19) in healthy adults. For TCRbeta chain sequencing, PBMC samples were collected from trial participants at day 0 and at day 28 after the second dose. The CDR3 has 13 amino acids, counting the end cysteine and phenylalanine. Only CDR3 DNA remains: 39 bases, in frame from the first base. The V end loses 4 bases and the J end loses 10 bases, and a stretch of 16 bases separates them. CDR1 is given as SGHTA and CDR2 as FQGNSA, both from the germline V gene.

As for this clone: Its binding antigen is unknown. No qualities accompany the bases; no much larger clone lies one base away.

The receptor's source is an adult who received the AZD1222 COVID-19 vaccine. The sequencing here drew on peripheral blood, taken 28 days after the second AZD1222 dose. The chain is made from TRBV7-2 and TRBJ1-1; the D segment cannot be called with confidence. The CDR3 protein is CASSSTLAERAFF. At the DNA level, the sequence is TGTGCCAGCAGCTCCACCCTCGCCGAGAGAGCTTTCTTT.